These 24 T cell receptor beta chains originate from one sample sequenced in a study of response to subunit inactivated influenza vaccine. Via MiXCR, TCRdb re-called the RT-PCR reads, giving one row per CDR3 protein. The sample yields 600,000 to 850,000 distinct CDR3 sequences, 14% seen once. The sequencing used PBMCs from blood, collected around 15 days before vaccination. These TCRs come from a man aged 45-65 years who received an inactivated influenza vaccine.

This clonotype has just a few counts. This rearrangement joins TRBV3-1 to TRBJ2-1; TRBD1 matches at 7 bases. V lost 3 bases, J lost 4 bases, and 9 bases stayed unmatched. This CDR3 contains 16 residues. Germline CDR1 reads LGHDT; CDR2 reads YNNKEL (reference sequence). CDR3 loop: CASSHEGTVLYNEQFF. Written as DNA, the CDR3 is TGTGCCAGCAGCCACGAGGGGACAGTACTTTACAATGAGCAGTTCTTC.

The sample holds many counts of this clonotype. This chain links TRBV10-3 with TRBJ2-1, with 16 bases fitting TRBD2. The V gene's germline CDR1 is ENHRY and CDR2 SYGVKD. With 4 bases clipped from V and 9 bases from J, the junction kept 6 bases outside the gene matches. This CDR3 is 16 amino acids long. The CDR3 loop reads CAISAGTSGRAVEQFF. The CDR3 bases are TGTGCCATCAGTGCGGGGACTAGCGGGAGGGCCGTTGAGCAGTTCTTC.

This clonotype was observed at least ten times. This chain uses TRBV11-1 with TRBJ2-5; D may be TRBD1 (6 bases). Trimming took off 0 bases at V and 1 base at J, with 9 bases between the two ends. This CDR3 is built from 15 residues. Germline CDR1 is SGHAT and CDR2 is FQDESV (reference sequence). The CDR3: CASSLAGTSQETQYF. The CDR3 nucleotides are TGTGCCAGCAGCTTAGCTGGGACAAGCCAAGAGACCCAGTACTTC. Full variable domain (outside the CDR3, taken from reference TRBV11-1 and TRBJ2-5): EAEVAQSPRYKITEKSQAVAFWCDPISGHATLYWYRQILGQGPELLVQFQDESVVDDSQLPKDRFSAERLKGVDSTLKIQPAELGDSAMYLCASSLAGTSQETQYFGPGTRLLVL.

Ten or more counts support this clonotype. The genes are TRBV24-1 and TRBJ2-3; possible D gene TRBD1, 5 bases. Trimming pared 4 bases from V and 3 bases from J, leaving 10 bases between. The CDR3 extends over 14 amino acids. Germline V gene sequence: CDR1 KGHDR, CDR2 SFDVKD. CDR3 nucleotide sequence: TGTGCCACCAGTGAGTCCAGGGATACAGATACGCAGTATTTT. It translates to CATSESRDTDTQYF.

V and J are TRBV7-1 and TRBJ2-7, with 11 bases matching TRBD1. TRBV7-1 is an open reading frame, and its role is uncertain. The V and J ends lost 5 bases and 3 bases, in that order; junction bases with no gene match: 6. CDR3 size: 15 residues. CDR3 sequence (DNA): TGTGCCAGCAGCACTTCCGGGACAGGGGGCTACGAGCAGTACTTC. Its protein is CASSTSGTGGYEQYF.

This CDR3 reads CASSLAGSTLGNTIYF. The CDR3, as DNA: TGCGCCAGCAGCTTGGCCGGGAGCACTTTGGGAAACACCATATATTTT. The chain combines TRBV5-1 with TRBJ1-3; D is ambiguous. Germline V gene data show CDR1 as SGHRS and CDR2 as YFSETQ. The V and J ends lost 0 bases and 4 bases respectively, with 14 bases between them. CDR3 size: 16 residues.

This clonotype has at least ten counts. The V and J genes are TRBV20-1 and TRBJ2-3; D may be TRBD1 or TRBD2 (5 bases each). The CDR3 length is 12 residues. Trimming took 5 bases from V and 6 from J, leaving 12 bases between them. Germline loops: CDR1 DFQATT, CDR2 SNEGSKA (reference sequence). The chain's CDR3 is CSAPGRPDTQYF. CDR3 nucleotide sequence: TGCAGTGCTCCGGGGCGCCCGGATACGCAGTATTTT.

This clonotype was observed a few times. The V call is TRBV4-2, the J call TRBJ2-1; D is unclear. CDR3 length equals 13 residues. The ends were cut back, 0 bases at V and 10 bases at J, with 10 bases in the middle. The germline V gene encodes CDR1 LGHNA and CDR2 YNFKEQ. The CDR3 DNA reads TGTGCCAGCAGCCAAGAAGCAGGACGAGAGCAGTTCTTC. It codes for CASSQEAGREQFF.

This clonotype occurred a few times. V and J are TRBV3-1 and TRBJ2-1; the match to TRBD2 covers 7 bases. The trim removed 3 bases at V and 0 bases at J, leaving 8 bases unmatched. The CDR3 runs to 17 residues. Germline V gene sequence: CDR1 LGHDT, CDR2 YNNKEL (reference sequence). CDR3 region: CASSHALASSSYNEQFF. The CDR3 DNA reads TGTGCCAGCAGCCATGCACTAGCGTCTAGCTCCTACAATGAGCAGTTCTTC.

The chain is built from TRBV7-6 and TRBJ2-3; D perhaps matches TRBD2 (6 bases). The V end lost 7 bases, the J end lost 2 bases, and 22 bases lay between the germline ends. The germline CDR1 and CDR2 sequences are SGHVS and FNYEAQ. The CDR3 consists of 17 residues. The CDR3: CASTFRVGGKNTDTQYF. In nucleotides, the CDR3 is TGTGCCAGCACCTTTAGGGTGGGCGGGAAGAACACAGATACGCAGTATTTT. The complete variable domain, with remaining parts taken from reference TRBV7-6 and TRBJ2-3, reads GAGVSQSPRYKVTKRGQDVALRCDPISGHVSLYWYRQALGQGPEFLTYFNYEAQQDKSGLPNDRFSAERPEGSISTLTIQRTEQRDSAMYRCASTFRVGGKNTDTQYFGPGTRLTVL.

This clonotype was detected a few times. This chain joins TRBV19 and TRBJ1-5; weak D call: TRBD1 (5 bases). This CDR3 has 14 residues. In germline, CDR1 is LNHDA, CDR2 SQIVND (reference sequence). Between the trimmed V and J ends, which lost 0 bases and 9 bases, there was a span of 12 bases. CDR3 protein: CASSIEKGPGPQHF. The DNA for the CDR3 is TGTGCCAGTAGTATAGAGAAGGGGCCAGGGCCCCAGCATTTT. The full variable domain, in which reference TRBV19 and TRBJ1-5 provide the parts outside the CDR3, is DGGITQSPKYLFRKEGQNVTLSCEQNLNHDAMYWYRQDPGQGLRLIYYSQIVNDFQKGDIAEGYSVSREKKESFPLTVTSAQKNPTAFYLCASSIEKGPGPQHFGDGTRLSIL.

V and J are TRBV6-5 and TRBJ2-1, with D perhaps matching TRBD1 or TRBD2 (6 bases each). Germline-derived CDR1 and CDR2 are MNHEY and SVGAGI. V lost 0 bases to trimming and J lost 4 bases, with 10 bases between them. The length of the CDR3 is 15 residues. CDR3 amino acids: CASSYSGGLYNEQFF. CDR3 DNA sequence: TGTGCCAGCAGTTACTCTGGGGGGCTATACAATGAGCAGTTCTTC.

The chain carries TRBV11-1 and TRBJ2-3; 11 nucleotides align to TRBD1. V lost 7 bases to trimming and J lost 4 bases; unmatched junction nucleotides: 10. The CDR3 is 16 residues long. The germline V gene encodes CDR1 SGHAT and CDR2 FQDESV (reference sequence). CDR3 nucleotides: TGTGCCAGCACTACCGGACAGGGGGCGATCCCAGATACGCAGTATTTT. It translates to CASTTGQGAIPDTQYF.

The table lists this clonotype with many counts. The CDR3 DNA follows: TGTGCCAGCAGCCCGACAGGGATTGGCGAAAAACTGTTTTTT. Translating it yields CASSPTGIGEKLFF. The chain employs TRBV7-2 and TRBJ1-4; TRBD1 matches 7 bases. V shed 5 bases and J 8 bases; nucleotides not matched to a gene: 8. Germline lookup yields CDR1 SGHTA and CDR2 FQGNSA. The length of the CDR3 is 14 residues.

The chain recombines TRBV19 with TRBJ2-1; no firm D call. This CDR3 is built from 15 residues. Germline V lookup: CDR1 LNHDA, CDR2 SQIVND (reference sequence). Trimming stripped 3 bases from V and 3 bases from J, with 12 bases between. The CDR3 nucleotides read TGTGCCAGTAGTATTACGCTGACTGACTACAATGAGCAGTTCTTC. Translated: CASSITLTDYNEQFF.

The chain couples TRBV4-2 to TRBJ2-7; 9 bases line up with TRBD2. The CDR3 is made up of 16 amino acids. Trimming at V came to 1 base and at J to 1 base, leaving 5 bases not matched to a gene. Germline V CDR1 and CDR2: LGHNA, YNFKEQ. The CDR3 sequence: CASSQGSGGKSYEQYF. The CDR3 DNA follows: TGTGCCAGCAGCCAAGGCAGCGGGGGGAAGTCCTACGAGCAGTACTTC.

The chain is built from TRBV5-5 and TRBJ1-5, with D hard to call. The CDR3 consists of 13 residues. V lost 1 base, J lost 3 bases, and 5 bases lay in between. Germline CDR1 and CDR2: SGHKS and YYEKEE (reference sequence). CDR3 coding DNA: TGTGCCAGCAGCTTGTGGTTCAATCAGCCCCAGCATTTT. This codes for CASSLWFNQPQHF.

This rearrangement joins TRBV6-4 to TRBJ2-1; tentatively, D is TRBD1 (6 bases). The V gene's germline CDR1 is MRHNA and CDR2 SNTAGT. The CDR3 contains 16 residues. Between the trimmed V and J ends, which lost 6 bases and 7 bases, there was a span of 22 bases. The CDR3 reads CASRGTRGEFWNEQFF. In nucleotides, the CDR3 is TGTGCCAGCAGGGGTACCAGGGGCGAGTTCTGGAATGAGCAGTTCTTC.

The V gene is TRBV6-5, the J gene TRBJ2-3; D tentatively fits TRBD1 or TRBD2 (5 bases each). Germline lookup yields CDR1 MNHEY and CDR2 SVGAGI. The V gene lost 2 bases and the J gene lost 7 bases, with 10 bases spanning the gap. The CDR3 totals 13 residues. CDR3 amino acids: CASSYEGLNTQYF. In nucleotides, the CDR3 is TGTGCCAGCAGTTACGAGGGGCTAAATACGCAGTATTTT.

In this sample, this clonotype turned up a few times. The rearrangement uses TRBV6-2 or TRBV6-3 and TRBJ2-7; possible D gene TRBD2, 6 bases. This CDR3 is built from 14 residues. CDR1 is MNHEY, CDR2 SVGEGT, per germline. V lost 2 bases, J lost 6 bases, and 14 bases lay in between. The CDR3 region is CASSYSPGSFEQYF. The CDR3 DNA reads as TGTGCCAGCAGTTACAGCCCCGGGAGTTTCGAGCAGTACTTC.

The V and J genes are TRBV20-1 and TRBJ2-7; 16 bases map to TRBD2. Germline-derived CDR1 and CDR2 are DFQATT and SNEGSKA (reference sequence). V trimming: 5 bases; J trimming: 0 bases; junction bases outside the gene matches: 4. The CDR3 sequence is 16 residues long. The CDR3 bases are TGCAGTGCTCCGGGACTAGCGGGAGGGCCCTCCTACGAGCAGTACTTC. This sequence encodes CSAPGLAGGPSYEQYF.

This clonotype came up many times. The chain recombines TRBV2 with TRBJ2-1; TRBD1 is a possible D gene (6 bases). Trimming took 4 bases from V and 4 from J, leaving 8 bases between them. Germline values: CDR1 SNHLY, CDR2 FYNNEI. The CDR3 is 13 amino acids. CDR3 nucleotides: TGTGCCAGCAGTGGCGACAGGTACAATGAGCAGTTCTTC. Translating gives CASSGDRYNEQFF. The full variable domain, its missing parts supplied by reference TRBV2 and TRBJ2-1, is EPEVTQTPSHQVTQMGQEVILRCVPISNHLYFYWYRQILGQKVEFLVSFYNNEISEKSEIFDDQFSVERPDGSNFTLKIRSTKLEDSAMYFCASSGDRYNEQFFGPGTRLTVL.

The sample holds a few counts of this clonotype. The final CDR3 position lacks the conserved phenylalanine or tryptophan, pointing to a likely read error. The J gene is TRBJ2-1, the V gene TRBV27; unclear D gene. CDR3 length: 13 amino acids. Germline assignment: CDR1 MNHEY and CDR2 SMNVEV (reference sequence). Deletions cut 6 bases from V and 2 bases from J, with 8 bases between. CDR3 coding DNA: TGTGCCAGCAGGAGAGCAGCCTACAATGAGCAGTTCCTC. Translating gives CASRRAAYNEQFL.

The table lists this clonotype with many counts. The chain has TRBV29-1 and TRBJ2-5; 10 positions agree with TRBD2. The junction had 9 bases not matched to a gene; V was cut back by 3 bases and J by 5 bases. CDR3 size: 15 residues. Germline CDR1 SQVTM, CDR2 ANQGSEA. CDR3 sequence reads: CSVDLAGGRTETQYF. CDR3 coding DNA: TGCAGCGTTGATTTAGCGGGAGGTAGAACGGAGACCCAGTACTTC.